Presented here are 19 T cell receptor beta chains from one specimen sequenced in a study of shared clonotypes between healthy human individuals. Generated by immunoSEQ multiplex PCR, the TCRdb table keeps only in-frame clones and is missing some. Here the sample spans about 460,000 clones, 60% to 80% being singletons. The sample comprised PBMCs. The receptors originated from a woman aged 40 to 55 in good health. Some clones in this sample may be carry-over from other donors' samples.

The chain joins TRBV11-1 to TRBJ2-7; possibly TRBD2 for D (5 bases). V lost 1 base and J lost 7, with 11 bases in between. Germline V gene data show CDR1 as SGHAT and CDR2 as FQDESV (reference sequence). The CDR3 spans 13 residues. CDR3 sequence: CASSLVRPGEQYF. The DNA of the CDR3 is TGTGCCAGCAGCTTAGTGAGGCCGGGAGAGCAGTACTTC.

The chain uses TRBV5-1 and TRBJ2-3, with D perhaps TRBD1 (6 bases). V lost 0 bases, J lost 0 bases, and 8 bases lay in between. The germline gives CDR1 SGHRS, CDR2 YFSETQ. The CDR3 sequence is 15 residues long. The CDR3 region is CASSLADRSTDTQYF. In DNA form, the CDR3 reads TGCGCCAGCAGCTTGGCGGACAGAAGCACAGATACGCAGTATTTT.

This chain uses TRBV29-1 with TRBJ1-2; D is ambiguous. The CDR3 runs 13 residues. Trimming left V 3 bases short and J 7 bases short, with 15 bases between. Germline CDR1 is SQVTM and CDR2 is ANQGSEA. This CDR3 reads CSVERGGMGGYTF. CDR3 sequence (DNA): TGCAGCGTTGAGCGTGGAGGGATGGGTGGCTACACCTTC.

The J gene is TRBJ2-7, the V gene TRBV11-3; D remains ambiguous. The CDR3 runs 12 residues. Germline lookup yields CDR1 SGHNT and CDR2 YENEEA. Trimming cost V 4 bases and J 7 bases, with 11 bases left between them. The DNA of the CDR3 is TGTGCCAGCAGCTCCGGTAGAGGTGAGCAGTACTTC. Translation: CASSSGRGEQYF. Drawing the rest from reference TRBV11-3 and TRBJ2-7, the complete variable domain is EAGVVQSPRYKIIEKKQPVAFWCNPISGHNTLYWYLQNLGQGPELLIRYENEEAVDDSQLPKDRFSAERLKGVDSTLKIQPAELGDSAVYLCASSSGRGEQYFGPGTRLTVT.

This clone was recorded many times. The V call is TRBV28, the J call TRBJ1-2; D remains ambiguous. This CDR3 has 14 amino acids. Germline assignment: CDR1 MDHEN and CDR2 SYDVKM. The V end lost 2 bases, the J end lost 2 bases, and 9 bases lay between the germline ends. The CDR3 reads CASSLGSRNYGYTF. The CDR3 DNA sequence: TGTGCCAGCAGTTTAGGGAGCAGGAACTATGGCTACACCTTC.

This clone was recorded a few times. V gene TRBV29-1 combines with J gene TRBJ2-1, with 13 bases that match TRBD2. The J segment lost 7 bases and the V segment lost 7 bases, leaving 4 bases of the junction unmatched. CDR3 size: 13 residues. Germline V gives CDR1 SQVTM, CDR2 ANQGSEA. CDR3 DNA sequence: TGCAGCGGGCAACTAGCGGGAGGGAATGAGCAGTTCTTC. Translated: CSGQLAGGNEQFF.

This clone was seen once. A read error is likely here: a far larger clone is one base away. The chain uses TRBV30 and TRBJ2-5; a weak D match, TRBD2 (5 bases). The germline gives CDR1 GTSNPN, CDR2 SVGIG (reference sequence). The length of the CDR3 is 14 residues. CDR3 sequence reads: CARRRLLYKETQYF. CDR3 nucleotides: TGTGCCCGGAGGAGGCTCCTGTACAAAGAGACCCAGTACTTC. Together with reference TRBV30 and TRBJ2-5, the CDR3 gives the full variable domain: SQTIHQWPATLVQPVGSPLSLECTVEGTSNPNLYWYRQAAGRGLQLLFYSVGIGQISSEVPQNLSASRPQDRQFILSSKKLLLSDSGFYLCARRRLLYKETQYFGPGTRLLVL.

In this sample, this clone turned up a few times. The J gene is TRBJ2-7, the V gene TRBV9; D may correspond to TRBD1 or TRBD2 (5 bases each). Trimming shortened V by 0 bases and J by 3 bases, and 16 bases separated the two germline ends. This CDR3 is built from 16 residues. CDR1 and CDR2 from the germline V gene are SGDLS and YYNGEE. CDR3 DNA sequence: TGTGCCAGCAGCGTAGCGGCAGGGACGAATCTCTACGAGCAGTACTTC. Translated, it gives CASSVAAGTNLYEQYF.

The J gene is TRBJ1-5, the V gene TRBV28, with a weak D call TRBD1 (6 bases). Germline CDR1 reads MDHEN; CDR2 reads SYDVKM. Trimming took off 7 bases at V and 4 bases at J, with 14 bases between the two ends. This CDR3 contains 14 residues. CDR3 DNA: TGTGCCAGCACTATGACAGGCACTAATCAGCCCCAGCATTTT. Protein sequence: CASTMTGTNQPQHF. Full variable domain (rest looked up from reference TRBV28 and TRBJ1-5): DVKVTQSSRYLVKRTGEKVFLECVQDMDHENMFWYRQDPGLGLRLIYFSYDVKMKEKGDIPEGYSVSREKKERFSLILESASTNQTSMYLCASTMTGTNQPQHFGDGTRLSIL.

By frequency in the sample, this clone is medium-sized. Other DNA sequences of this sample code for an identical CDR3. The V gene is TRBV20-1, the J gene TRBJ1-2; the D is unclear. The CDR3 loop spans 8 amino acids. Germline V CDR1 and CDR2: DFQATT, SNEGSKA (reference sequence). The V end was cut by 3 bases, the J end by 7 bases, with 0 bases between. CDR3 sequence: CSASGYTF. The CDR3 region has the DNA TGCAGTGCTAGTGGCTACACCTTC.

This clone was observed many times. The gene calls are TRBV5-6 and TRBJ2-1; weak D call: TRBD1 (6 bases). The germline V gene has CDR1 SGHDT and CDR2 YYEEEE. CDR3 size: 15 residues. Trimming pared 7 bases from V and 2 bases from J, leaving 16 bases between. The CDR3 loop reads CASSAAQGTYNEQFF. The CDR3 bases are TGTGCCAGCTCCGCCGCCCAGGGGACCTACAATGAGCAGTTCTTC.

This chain joins TRBV18 and TRBJ2-7; no clear D gene. Trimming took 0 bases from V and 6 from J, leaving 9 bases between them. CDR3 length equals 13 residues. The germline gives CDR1 KGHSH, CDR2 LQKENI. DNA for the CDR3: TGTGCCAGCTCACCACCGTCCAGCCGCGAGCAGTACTTC. Translated, it gives CASSPPSSREQYF.

CDR3 sequence: CASSTANYGYTF. The DNA of the CDR3 is TGTGCCAGCAGTACAGCTAACTATGGCTACACCTTC. This chain uses TRBV7-2 with TRBJ1-2; D uncertain. The CDR3 covers 12 residues. V lost 6 bases and J lost 0, with 5 bases in between. CDR1 is SGHTA and CDR2 is FQGNSA in the germline V gene.

The chain combines TRBV7-2 with TRBJ1-1; the D is unclear. The length of the CDR3 is 12 residues. Germline V gene data show CDR1 as SGHTA and CDR2 as FQGNSA. Trimming took off 2 bases at V and 7 bases at J, with 8 bases between the two ends. DNA for the CDR3: TGTGCCAGCAGCTTAAACTGGGTTGAAGCTTTCTTT. Translating it yields CASSLNWVEAFF.

This chain uses TRBV7-3 with TRBJ2-1; D not resolved. Germline values: CDR1 SGHTA, CDR2 FQGTGA. V lost 5 bases and J lost 7, with 12 bases in between. The CDR3 contains 13 residues. CDR3 residues: CASSLGLENEQFF. CDR3 coding DNA: TGTGCCAGCAGCCTAGGTCTGGAAAATGAGCAGTTCTTC. Together with reference TRBV7-3 and TRBJ2-1, the CDR3 gives the full variable domain: GAGVSQTPSNKVTEKGKYVELRCDPISGHTALYWYRQSLGQGPEFLIYFQGTGAADDSGLPNDRFFAVRPEGSVSTLKIQRTERGDSAVYLCASSLGLENEQFFGPGTRLTVL.

V and J are TRBV10-3 and TRBJ1-5; 8 positions match TRBD1. J gave up 6 bases and V 6 bases, and 7 bases lay outside the gene matches. Germline CDR1 ENHRY, CDR2 SYGVKD. The CDR3 covers 14 residues. The CDR3 DNA reads TGTGCCATCAGGGCGGACAGGGAGGGTCAGCCCCAGCATTTT. Residues: CAIRADREGQPQHF.

About this clone: A read error is the likely source, as a far larger clone sits one nucleotide away. The gene calls are TRBV10-2 and TRBJ1-1; 7 nucleotides agree with TRBD1. The CDR3 sequence is 13 residues long. The germline CDR1 and CDR2 sequences are WSHSY and SAAADI. CDR3 residues: CASSPTGNTEALF. The CDR3 bases are TGCGCCAGCAGTCCGACAGGGAACACTGAAGCTCTCTTT.

The chain joins TRBV7-2 to TRBJ1-2; 9 nucleotides match TRBD1. V shed 0 bases and J 14 bases; nucleotides not matched to a gene: 10. This CDR3 region has 14 residues. Germline V gene lookup returns CDR1 SGHTA and CDR2 FQGNSA. CDR3 amino acids: CASSLAGQGPTPTF. For the CDR3, the DNA is TGTGCCAGCAGCTTAGCGGGACAGGGCCCAACGCCGACCTTC. The whole variable domain, filled in from reference TRBV7-2 and TRBJ1-2, reads GAGVSQSPSNKVTEKGKDVELRCDPISGHTALYWYRQSLGQGLEFLIYFQGNSAPDKSGLPSDRFSAERTGGSVSTLTIQRTQQEDSAVYLCASSLAGQGPTPTFGSGTRLTVV.

This sequence joins TRBV2 and TRBJ1-5, with TRBD1 matching 7 bases. The CDR3 runs to 15 residues. CDR1 SNHLY and CDR2 FYNNEI come from the germline V gene. Losses at the gene ends were 1 base for V and 5 bases for J; bases not matched to a gene: 5. The CDR3 protein is CASSEEGAGYQPQHF. The CDR3 DNA follows: TGTGCCAGCAGTGAAGAGGGGGCGGGATATCAGCCCCAGCATTTT. The entire variable domain, with the rest obtained from reference TRBV2 and TRBJ1-5, is as follows: EPEVTQTPSHQVTQMGQEVILRCVPISNHLYFYWYRQILGQKVEFLVSFYNNEISEKSEIFDDQFSVERPDGSNFTLKIRSTKLEDSAMYFCASSEEGAGYQPQHFGDGTRLSIL.